These 14 T cell receptor beta chains were sequenced from one sample in a study of long-term antiretroviral therapy in people with HIV. Running of the v3.0 immunoSEQ assay took place at survey level. The method was immunoSEQ multiplex PCR; TCRdb's version includes in-frame clones alone and lacks a portion of them. The sample contains over 30,000 clones, roughly 74% of which appear only once. Here the sequenced sample was unsorted PBMCs, taken 3 years after starting antiretroviral therapy. These receptors were taken from a man aged 50-59 years with HIV.

This clone was seen a few times. The chain joins TRBV5-4 to TRBJ2-7, with 10 bases matching TRBD1. After removal of 4 bases from V and 5 bases from J, the junction contained 3 bases not matched to a gene. CDR3 length equals 13 residues. Germline loops: CDR1 SGHNT, CDR2 YYREEE (reference sequence). The CDR3 DNA reads as TGTGCCAGCAGCCGGGACAGGGGAGACGAGCAGTACTTC. It is translated as CASSRDRGDEQYF. Combining the CDR3 with reference TRBV5-4 and TRBJ2-7 gives the whole variable domain ETGVTQSPTHLIKTRGQQVTLRCSSQSGHNTVSWYQQALGQGPQFIFQYYREEENGRGNFPPRFSGLQFPNYSSELNVNALELDDSALYLCASSRDRGDEQYFGPGTRLTVT.

This clone was counted a few times. The chain carries TRBV5-4 and TRBJ1-2; possible D gene TRBD1, 6 bases. The CDR3 totals 14 residues. Germline values: CDR1 SGHNT, CDR2 YYREEE (reference sequence). Trimming cost V 2 bases and J 4 bases, with 12 bases left between them. The CDR3 DNA sequence: TGTGCCAGCAGCTTCACAGGGAGGGGCTATGGCTACACCTTC. Translated: CASSFTGRGYGYTF.

This chain links TRBV10-2 with TRBJ2-3; 8 bases fit TRBD2. Per the germline V gene, CDR1 is WSHSY and CDR2 is SAAADI. The CDR3 spans 14 residues. After removal of 6 bases from V and 2 bases from J, the junction contained 4 bases not matched to a gene. The CDR3 sequence is CASRREGFTDTQYF. In DNA, the CDR3 is TGCGCCAGCAGACGGGAGGGTTTCACAGATACGCAGTATTTT.

The rearrangement uses TRBV27 and TRBJ1-3; no reliable D call. Germline-derived CDR1 and CDR2 are MNHEY and SMNVEV (reference sequence). V lost 5 bases, J lost 0 bases, and 14 bases lay in between. There are 16 residues in the CDR3. CDR3 nucleotides: TGTGCCAGCAGTCTGCGGGGAGGGAGCTCTGGAAACACCATATATTTT. Translated, it gives CASSLRGGSSGNTIYF.

The chain links TRBV11-2 to TRBJ2-2, with D possibly TRBD1 on 6 matching bases. CDR3 length equals 16 residues. Trimming removed 4 bases from V and 3 bases from J, with 15 bases in between. Germline V gene lookup returns CDR1 SGHAT and CDR2 FQNNGV. CDR3 sequence reads: CASSSKQGRDTGELFF. CDR3 sequence (DNA): TGTGCCAGCAGCTCCAAACAGGGAAGGGACACCGGGGAGCTGTTTTTT.

This sequence joins TRBV18 and TRBJ2-1; 8 nucleotides align to TRBD1. CDR1 and CDR2 from the germline V gene are KGHSH and LQKENI. The CDR3 contains 12 residues. V dropped 2 bases and J dropped 9; count of bases not matched to a gene: 0. The CDR3 loop reads CASSPDRGEQFF. CDR3 in DNA: TGTGCCAGCTCACCAGACAGGGGTGAGCAGTTCTTC.

The chain combines TRBV2 with TRBJ2-2, with no clear D. The CDR3 runs to 12 residues. V gave up 4 bases and J gave up 7 bases, with 7 bases separating them. Germline CDR1 SNHLY, CDR2 FYNNEI. CDR3 loop: CASSGYGGELFF. For the CDR3, the DNA is TGTGCCAGCAGTGGTTACGGCGGGGAGCTGTTTTTT. Complete variable domain (other parts from reference TRBV2 and TRBJ2-2): EPEVTQTPSHQVTQMGQEVILRCVPISNHLYFYWYRQILGQKVEFLVSFYNNEISEKSEIFDDQFSVERPDGSNFTLKIRSTKLEDSAMYFCASSGYGGELFFGEGSRLTVL.

This clone was recorded a few times. The chain couples TRBV14 to TRBJ1-3; weak D call: TRBD1 (6 bases). Germline assignment: CDR1 SGHDN and CDR2 FVKESK. This CDR3 region has 14 residues. The V and J ends lost 5 bases and 4 bases respectively, with 12 bases between them. The chain's CDR3 is CASSGRGFGNTIYF. DNA of the CDR3: TGTGCCAGCAGCGGAAGGGGGTTCGGAAACACCATATATTTT.

This chain joins TRBV28 and TRBJ1-5; D remains unclear. The germline V gene has CDR1 MDHEN and CDR2 SYDVKM. The CDR3 contains 12 residues. V lost 6 bases to trimming and J lost 10 bases, with 13 bases between them. The CDR3: CASRPNLGPQHF. In DNA form, the CDR3 reads TGTGCCAGCAGGCCGAATTTAGGACCCCAGCATTTT.

The V call is TRBV6-6, the J call TRBJ2-2; no firm D call. This CDR3 contains 12 residues. Deletions cut 5 bases from V and 9 bases from J, with 10 bases between. CDR1 MNHNY and CDR2 SVGAGI come from the germline V gene (reference sequence). CDR3 region: CASSQSWRELFF. The CDR3 DNA reads TGTGCCAGCAGTCAGTCTTGGAGGGAGCTGTTTTTT.

The gene calls are TRBV27 and TRBJ1-2, with 11 bases identical to TRBD1. Germline trimming cut 0 bases from V and 9 bases from J; bases unmatched to any gene: 3. The CDR3 loop spans 14 amino acids. CDR1 and CDR2 from the germline V gene are MNHEY and SMNVEV (reference sequence). In nucleotides, the CDR3 is TGTGCCAGCAGTTTATCCGGGACAGGGGGACGCTACACCTTC. It encodes CASSLSGTGGRYTF.

The rearrangement joins TRBV7-9 to TRBJ2-7; no clear D. The V gene lost 5 bases and the J gene lost 1 base, with 9 bases spanning the gap. Germline loops: CDR1 SEHNR, CDR2 FQNEAQ (reference sequence). The CDR3 extends over 13 amino acids. CDR3 amino acids: CASSPAASYEQYF. DNA of the CDR3: TGTGCCAGCAGCCCGGCAGCTTCCTACGAGCAGTACTTC. Full variable domain (missing parts from reference TRBV7-9 and TRBJ2-7): DTGVSQNPRHKITKRGQNVTFRCDPISEHNRLYWYRQTLGQGPEFLTYFQNEAQLEKSRLLSDRFSAERPKGSFSTLEIQRTEQGDSAMYLCASSPAASYEQYFGPGTRLTVT.

This clone was counted once. The CDR3 bases are TGCAGCGTCTTTATAGCGGGAACCTACGAGCAGTACTTC. It codes for CSVFIAGTYEQYF. This rearrangement joins TRBV29-1 to TRBJ2-7; 8 nucleotides align to TRBD2. The length of the CDR3 is 13 residues. Germline lookup yields CDR1 SQVTM and CDR2 ANQGSEA. Trimming cost V 6 bases and J 2 bases; bases outside gene matches: 6.

Only a few counts were recorded for this clone. V and J are TRBV2 and TRBJ2-7; tentative D call: TRBD1 (5 bases). The CDR3 covers 14 residues. The V end lost 2 bases, the J end lost 3 bases, and 11 bases lay between the germline ends. CDR1 SNHLY and CDR2 FYNNEI come from the germline V gene. The CDR3 region has the DNA TGTGCCAGCAGTGAAACGAGACAGAACTACGAGCAGTACTTC. Its translation: CASSETRQNYEQYF.